Each of the 2 T cell receptor beta chains below was sequenced from the same sample in a study of T cells expressing NK-cell markers. Following a re-call of the 5' RACE reads, TCRdb has one entry per CDR3 protein and lacks DNA. This sample's table reports about 410,000 distinct CDR3 sequences. Input material: blood T cells: a sorted CD56 or NKG2C T cell subset, CD4+ or CD8+ T cells, or bulk PBMC T cells (not recorded which). The receptor source for this set is a woman aged 50 to 60 in good health.

CDR3 protein: CASIPSGSAEQFF. The chain joins TRBV5-5 to TRBJ2-1. The V gene's germline CDR1 is SGHKS and CDR2 YYEKEE (reference sequence). The CDR3 totals 13 residues.

The rearrangement links TRBV5-1 to TRBJ2-3; there is no DNA to check the TCRdb D call of TRBD2. Germline V gene lookup returns CDR1 SGHRS and CDR2 YFSETQ. This CDR3 spans 17 amino acids. The chain's CDR3 is CASSLDRSGRSTDTQYF. Filled out from reference TRBV5-1 and TRBJ2-3, the complete variable domain reads KAGVTQTPRYLIKTRGQQVTLSCSPISGHRSVSWYQQTPGQGLQFLFEYFSETQRNKGNFPGRFSGRQFSNSRSEMNVSTLELGDSALYLCASSLDRSGRSTDTQYFGPGTRLTVL.